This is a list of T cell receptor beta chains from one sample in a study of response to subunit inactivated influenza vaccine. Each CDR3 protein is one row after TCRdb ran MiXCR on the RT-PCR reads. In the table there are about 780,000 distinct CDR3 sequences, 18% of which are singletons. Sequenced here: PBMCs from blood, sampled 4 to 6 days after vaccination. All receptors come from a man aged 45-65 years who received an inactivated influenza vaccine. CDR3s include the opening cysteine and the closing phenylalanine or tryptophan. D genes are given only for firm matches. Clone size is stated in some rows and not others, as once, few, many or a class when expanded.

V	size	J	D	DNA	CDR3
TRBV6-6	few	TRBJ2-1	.	TGTGCCAGCAGTTACTCGAAAGGCTATGAGCAGTTCTTC	CASSYSKGYEQFF
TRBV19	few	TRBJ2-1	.	TGTGCCAGTAGTGCCCCGGCTGATGAGCAGTTCTTC	CASSAPADEQFF
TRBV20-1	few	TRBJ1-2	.	TGCAGTGCTGGGATACAGGGAGGAGGCTACACCTTC	CSAGIQGGGYTF
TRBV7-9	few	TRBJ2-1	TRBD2	TGTGCCAGCAGCCCTGTCGGACTAGCGGAATCTGAGCAGTTCTTC	CASSPVGLAESEQFF
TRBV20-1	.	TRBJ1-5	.	TGCAGTGCTAGAGCCGCGGGGGGGGCGGCGAGGCCCCAGCATTTT	CSARAAGGAARPQHF
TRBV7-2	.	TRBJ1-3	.	TGTGCCAGCAGCTTACGTCCCTCTGGAAACACCATATATTTT	CASSLRPSGNTIYF
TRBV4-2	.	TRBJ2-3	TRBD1	TGTGCCAGCAGCACTCCGGGACAGGGGTATGCAGATACGCAGTATTTT	CASSTPGQGYADTQYF
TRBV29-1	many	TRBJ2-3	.	TGCAGCGTTCTTCAACAGGATGAAGCTAGCAGGACAGATACGCAGTATTTT	CSVLQQDEASRTDTQYF
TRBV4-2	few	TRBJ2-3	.	TGTGCCAGCAGCCCTGGACAGCGTAACACAGATACGCAGTATTTT	CASSPGQRNTDTQYF
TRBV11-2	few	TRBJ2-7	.	TGTGCCAGCAGCTTAGTAGCACAACCAGCCTACGAGCAGTACTTC	CASSLVAQPAYEQYF
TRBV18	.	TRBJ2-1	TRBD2	TGTGCCAGCTCCCCACTAGCGAAAATATACAATGAGCAGTTCTTC	CASSPLAKIYNEQFF
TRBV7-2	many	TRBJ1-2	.	TGTGCCAGCAGCTACCCGGGGGACTATGGCTACACCTTC	CASSYPGDYGYTF
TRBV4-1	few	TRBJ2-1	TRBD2	TGCGCCAGCAGCCACGTACTAGCGGGGGGTGCCTACAATGAGCAGTTCTTC	CASSHVLAGGAYNEQFF
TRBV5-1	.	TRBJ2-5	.	TGCGCCAGCAGCCCAACAGGGAGACCAGAGACCCAGTACTTC	CASSPTGRPETQYF
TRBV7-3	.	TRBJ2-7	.	TGTGCCAGCAGCCCCCGGGGAAGCACCTACGAGCAGTACTTC	CASSPRGSTYEQYF
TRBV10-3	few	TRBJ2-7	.	TGTGCCATCGGGTCTAATTTGGGACCCTACGAGCAGTACTTC	CAIGSNLGPYEQYF
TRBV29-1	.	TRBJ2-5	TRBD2	TGCAGCGTTGCTAGGCGGGGGGCGCAAGAGACCCAGTACTTC	CSVARRGAQETQYF
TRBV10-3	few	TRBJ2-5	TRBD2	TGTGCCATCAGTAGGGAGGGAGAGTCCCAGTACTTC	CAISREGESQYF
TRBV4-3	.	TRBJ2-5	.	TGCGCCAGCAGCCACAACCTCAGGGAAGAGACCCAGTACTTC	CASSHNLREETQYF
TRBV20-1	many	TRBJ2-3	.	TGCAGTGCTAGGGGAAACACAGATACGCAGTATTTT	CSARGNTDTQYF
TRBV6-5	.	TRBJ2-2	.	TGTGCCAGCAGTCACCAGGGGGGCGCGGTAGGCGGGGAGCTGTTTTTT	CASSHQGGAVGGELFF
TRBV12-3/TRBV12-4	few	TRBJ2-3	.	TGTGCCAGCAGCCAACAGGGAACGGCAGATACGCAGTATTTT	CASSQQGTADTQYF
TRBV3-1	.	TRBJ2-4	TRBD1	TGTGCCAGCAGCCAACGGGGACAGGGGGCAGTTCAGTACTTC	CASSQRGQGAVQYF
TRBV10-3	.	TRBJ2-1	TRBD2	TGTGCCATCAGTAACCTGGGGGGGGGAGCATACAATGAGCAGTTCTTC	CAISNLGGGAYNEQFF
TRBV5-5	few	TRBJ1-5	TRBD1	TGTGCCAGCAGCCCCGCAGGGGGATCGTTTAAGCCCCAGCATTTT	CASSPAGGSFKPQHF
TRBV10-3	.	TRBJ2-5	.	TGTGCCATCAAGAGAGGCTCGCAAGAGACCCAGTTC	CAIKRGSQETQF
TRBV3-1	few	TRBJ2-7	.	TGTGCCAGCAGCGCAGGAATCTCTGGAGTATTCTACGAGCAGTACTTC	CASSAGISGVFYEQYF
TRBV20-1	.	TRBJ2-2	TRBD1	TGCAGTGCTAGAGAGACAGGGAACACCGGGGAGCTGTATTTT	CSARETGNTGELYF
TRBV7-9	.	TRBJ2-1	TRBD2	TGTGCCAGCAGCTTAGCAATAGCGGGGTCAGACTACAATGAGCAGTTCTTC	CASSLAIAGSDYNEQFF
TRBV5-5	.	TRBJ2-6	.	TGTGCCAGCAGCTTGATGGTCACCAGCTCTGGGGCCAACGTCCTGACTTTC	CASSLMVTSSGANVLTF
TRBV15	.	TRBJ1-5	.	TGTGCCACCAGCAGAGGAGGCAGTAATAGCAATCAGCCCCAGCATTTT	CATSRGGSNSNQPQHF
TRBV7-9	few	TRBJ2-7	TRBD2	TGTGCCAGCAGCTCCCGGACTAGCGCGAGCTACGAGCAGTACTTC	CASSSRTSASYEQYF
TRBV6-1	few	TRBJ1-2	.	TGTGCCAGCAGTGAAAACTCTAACTATGGCTACACCTTC	CASSENSNYGYTF
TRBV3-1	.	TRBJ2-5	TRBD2	TGTGCCAGCAGCCAAGATGGGGGGACTAGCGGGAGGGCCCAAGAGACCCAGTACTTC	CASSQDGGTSGRAQETQYF